The rows below give T cell receptor beta chains drawn from one sample of a study of cytomegalovirus exposure and HLA in healthy donors. Using immunoSEQ multiplex PCR, the repertoire was profiled, and TCRdb retains in-frame clones only, with some absent. Of 200,000 to 250,000 clones in the sample, roughly 84% were seen once. Sequencing was done on a sample of PBMCs. These receptors came from a woman between 18 and 29 years old in good health and CMV-seropositive. Both conserved end residues are part of each CDR3. Each record gives: clone size, J gene, V gene, D gene, CDR3 DNA, CDR3 protein. The D gene is left open where the match is weak. Only part of the rows carry a size: once, few, many, or a class if the clone is expanded.

>-|TRBJ2-7|TRBV27|TRBD2
TGTGCCAGCAGTTTATCGATGGGACTAGCGGGAGACGAGCAGTACTTC
CASSLSMGLAGDEQYF
>-|TRBJ2-1|TRBV2|-
TGTGCCAGCACCAAAAAGGTAGCGCTTGGTGAGCAGTTCTTC
CASTKKVALGEQFF
>-|TRBJ2-7|TRBV7-9|TRBD2
TGTGCCAGCAGCTTAGCGCGGGGGGTTTATTACGAGCAGTACTTC
CASSLARGVYYEQYF
>-|TRBJ2-7|TRBV7-8|TRBD1
TGTGCCAGCAGCTCGGGACAGGGGGCCGGCGAGCAGTACTTC
CASSSGQGAGEQYF
>-|TRBJ2-2|TRBV6-1|TRBD1
TGTGCCAGCAGTGAAACACTTTACAGAACAGGGGCGCTGGGGTCCGGGGAGCTGTTTTTT
CASSETLYRTGALGSGELFF
>-|TRBJ2-1|TRBV29-1|TRBD2
TGCAGCGTTGTAGCGGGAGGGGGTAATGAGCAGTTCTTC
CSVVAGGGNEQFF
>-|TRBJ2-7|TRBV21-1|-
TGTGCCAGCAGCAACCGAGGACTCCCCTACGAGCAGTACTTC
CASSNRGLPYEQYF
>-|TRBJ2-5|TRBV5-1|-
TGCGCCAGCAGCTTGGGGCTAGCCGGCCCGGAGACCCAGTACTTC
CASSLGLAGPETQYF
>-|TRBJ2-7|TRBV2|-
TGTGCCAGCAGTGATGGGCAGACCTACGAGCAGTACTTC
CASSDGQTYEQYF
>few|TRBJ1-5|TRBV6-5|TRBD1
TGTGCCAGCAGTTCAACAGGGGGTGGTCAGCCCCAGCATTTT
CASSSTGGGQPQHF
>-|TRBJ2-7|TRBV7-9|-
TGTGCCAGCAGCTTAGGACAGCAGTCCTACGAGCAGTACTTC
CASSLGQQSYEQYF
>-|TRBJ1-5|TRBV25-1|-
TGTGCCAGCAGTGAATTAGGGGCAGGCGATCAGCCCCAGCATTTT
CASSELGAGDQPQHF
>-|TRBJ2-3|TRBV28|-
TGTGCCAGCAGTCCCTCCCCTGGGGGGGATACGCAGTATTTT
CASSPSPGGDTQYF
>-|TRBJ2-1|TRBV11-2|TRBD1
TGTGCCAGCAGCGAACGGCCAGGGACAGGGTCCGGGGCGGAGCAGTTCTTC
CASSERPGTGSGAEQFF
>-|TRBJ1-1|TRBV11-2|TRBD1
TGTGCCAGCAGCCCTGCCACAGGGGTGAACACTGAAGCTTTCTTT
CASSPATGVNTEAFF
>-|TRBJ1-2|TRBV5-4|-
TGTGCCAGCAGCTCCCAGCGGGACTATGGCTACACCTTC
CASSSQRDYGYTF
>-|TRBJ2-7|TRBV5-4|-
TGTGCCAGCAGCCTAGGGGGCTACGAGCAGTACTTC
CASSLGGYEQYF
>-|TRBJ2-1|TRBV27|TRBD2
TGTGCCAGCAGTGCCGCCGGGACTAGCGGTAATGAGCAGTTCTTC
CASSAAGTSGNEQFF
>-|TRBJ1-2|TRBV6-5|-
TGTGCCAGCACTAAAACGGTTTGGTCCTCCTATGGCTACACCTTC
CASTKTVWSSYGYTF
>-|TRBJ2-1|TRBV10-3|-
TGTGCCACTTTGGAGACCTTCTCCTACAATGAGCAGTTCTTC
CATLETFSYNEQFF
>-|TRBJ2-1|TRBV6-5|TRBD2
TGTGCCAGCAGTTACGGAGGACTAGTCGTCGAGCAGTTCTTC
CASSYGGLVVEQFF
>once|TRBJ2-3|TRBV28|-
TGTGCCATCAGTATTAGAGGGTTAGCAGATACGCAGTATTTT
CAISIRGLADTQYF
>-|TRBJ2-7|TRBV5-6|TRBD2
TGTGCCAGCAGCAGACTCGTAGCGGGAGGCTACGAGCAGTACTTC
CASSRLVAGGYEQYF
>-|TRBJ2-4|TRBV6-5|-
TGTGCCAGCAGAAGAGGGAACATTCAGTACTTC
CASRRGNIQYF
>-|TRBJ2-1|TRBV7-9|-
TGTGCCAGCAGCGGGAGTACGAATGAGCAGTTCTTC
CASSGSTNEQFF
>-|TRBJ2-5|TRBV7-3|TRBD2
TGTGCCAGCAGCTTACCGACTAGCGGGAGGGCCGGAGAGGAGACCCAGTACTTC
CASSLPTSGRAGEETQYF
>-|TRBJ2-7|TRBV5-1|TRBD2
TGCGCCAGCAGCTTGGGACTAGCGGGAGTACTCGAGCAGTACTTC
CASSLGLAGVLEQYF
>-|TRBJ2-1|TRBV29-1|-
TGCAGCGTTGAGATAGCAGGGGTCATCTACAATGAGCAGTTCTTC
CSVEIAGVIYNEQFF
>once|TRBJ2-7|TRBV30|TRBD2
TGTGCCTGGAGTGTATGGCTGAGCGGGAAAGCCTACGAGCAGTACTTC
CAWSVWLSGKAYEQYF
>-|TRBJ1-2|TRBV5-1|-
TGCGCCAGTTGGGCCAGAATGGATGGCTACACCTTC
CASWARMDGYTF
>-|TRBJ1-1|TRBV7-6|TRBD1
TGTGCCAGCAGCCCTCGGACAGGGAAGAACACTGAAGCTTTCTTT
CASSPRTGKNTEAFF
>-|TRBJ1-3|TRBV19|TRBD1
TGTGCCAGTAGTAGGGGACAGGCCTCTGGAAACACCATATATTTT
CASSRGQASGNTIYF
>-|TRBJ2-3|TRBV9|TRBD2
TGTGCCAGCAGCGCAGGGGCTAGCGGGAGCACAGATACGCAGTATTTT
CASSAGASGSTDTQYF
>-|TRBJ2-3|TRBV5-1|TRBD2
TGCGCCAGCAGTGGTGGCGGGGGAAGTTCTAGCACAGATACGCAGTATTTT
CASSGGGGSSSTDTQYF
>-|TRBJ1-1|TRBV5-1|-
TGCGCCAGCACTGAACCAGGGTACCGTGAAGCTTTCTTT
CASTEPGYREAFF
>-|TRBJ2-5|TRBV30|-
TGTGCCTGGAGTTCCCTGGGGCCGGACCCCGAGACCCAGTACTTC
CAWSSLGPDPETQYF
>-|TRBJ1-3|TRBV6-4|TRBD1
TGTGCCAGCAGGGGGACAGGGGCCCAGTGGGGAAACACCATATATTTT
CASRGTGAQWGNTIYF
>-|TRBJ2-2|TRBV7-3|-
TGTGCCAGCAGCCGGGACTTCCCGAACACCGGGGAGCTGTTTTTT
CASSRDFPNTGELFF
>once|TRBJ1-1|TRBV7-9|-
TGTGCCAGCAGCCCTATCCCGGGGACTGAAGCTTTCTTT
CASSPIPGTEAFF
>once|TRBJ2-1|TRBV9|-
TGTGCCAGCAGCCCGGACTTCAATGAGCAGTTCTTC
CASSPDFNEQFF
>-|TRBJ1-2|TRBV25-1|TRBD1
TGTGCCAGCAGTGGCACAGGGGATTCAGACTATGGCTACACCTTC
CASSGTGDSDYGYTF
>-|TRBJ2-5|TRBV4-2|-
TGTGCCAGCAGCCAAGTTAGCGACCAAGAGACCCAGTACTTC
CASSQVSDQETQYF
>once|TRBJ1-2|TRBV19|TRBD1
TGTGCCAGTAGTATCCACGGATACTCGGACAGGGACTACACCTTC
CASSIHGYSDRDYTF
>-|TRBJ2-3|TRBV4-1|-
TGCGCCAGCAGCCAAGAACGGGAGAGATTAGGGGGCACAGATACGCAGTATTTT
CASSQERERLGGTDTQYF
>-|TRBJ2-1|TRBV27|-
TGTGCCAGCAGTTTCGAGGGCCCCTACAATGAGCAGTTCTTC
CASSFEGPYNEQFF
>-|TRBJ2-1|TRBV5-4|TRBD1
TGTGCCAGCAGCTATGACAGGGGTTACAATGAGCAGTTCTTC
CASSYDRGYNEQFF
>-|TRBJ1-2|TRBV18|-
TGTGCCAGCTCACTTATTCACGGGGGGAACTATGGCTACACCTTC
CASSLIHGGNYGYTF
>-|TRBJ1-3|TRBV27|-
TGTGCCAGCAGTTTATCGTCTCTTCGCAGGGGCGGGTTGGCTGGAAACACCATATATTTT
CASSLSSLRRGGLAGNTIYF
>-|TRBJ2-1|TRBV5-6|TRBD2
TGTGCCAGCAGCCCGGGACTAGCGGGACCGGCCTACAATGAGCAGTTCTTC
CASSPGLAGPAYNEQFF
>-|TRBJ2-1|TRBV7-3|-
TGTGCCAGCAGCTCCAGTAGGGAGAACAATGAGCAGTTCTTC
CASSSSRENNEQFF
>-|TRBJ2-1|TRBV6-5|-
TGTGCCAGCAGTTACGGAATCGGACAGATATACAATGAGCAGTTCTTC
CASSYGIGQIYNEQFF
>-|TRBJ1-1|TRBV5-4|-
TGTGCCCACCGGGGGGAAGGTAGCACTGAAGCTTTCTTT
CAHRGEGSTEAFF
>-|TRBJ2-1|TRBV27|-
TGTGCCAGCAGAGTCTCAAGCGTGAGTACCTACAATGAGCAGTTCTTC
CASRVSSVSTYNEQFF
>-|TRBJ2-7|TRBV5-1|-
TGCGCCAGCACAAGGGACTCCTCAGTCTACGAGCAGTACTTC
CASTRDSSVYEQYF
>-|TRBJ1-1|TRBV6-1|-
TGTGCCAGCAGTGAGTTTATGATAGTGAACACTGAAGCTTTCTTT
CASSEFMIVNTEAFF
>-|TRBJ1-1|TRBV27|TRBD1
TGTGCCAGCAGTACCTACAGGGGTGCTGACACTGAAGCTTTCTTT
CASSTYRGADTEAFF